This entry lists 21 T cell receptor beta chains sequenced from one sample in a study of cytomegalovirus exposure and HLA in healthy donors. PCR employed 60 Vbeta and 13 Jbeta primers. TCRdb's table, derived via immunoSEQ multiplex PCR, lists solely in-frame clones and lacks some. The data contain some 80,000 clones, over 70% of them singletons. The specimen sequenced was PBMCs. The receptors here all came from a man between 35 and 55 years old in good health and CMV-seronegative.

The chain couples TRBV7-9 to TRBJ2-7; TRBD1 aligns across 7 bases. Germline lookup yields CDR1 SEHNR and CDR2 FQNEAQ (reference sequence). The CDR3 sequence is 15 residues long. V gave up 4 bases and J gave up 0 bases; unmatched junction bases: 6. Here the CDR3 reads CASSSDRAISYEQYF. The DNA for the CDR3 is TGTGCCAGCAGCTCTGACAGGGCGATCTCCTACGAGCAGTACTTC.

The chain recombines TRBV7-9 with TRBJ1-4; 9 positions agree with TRBD1. The CDR3 is 15 amino acids. With V trimmed by 4 bases and J by 8 bases, 8 bases remained unmatched. Per germline, CDR1 SEHNR and CDR2 FQNEAQ (reference sequence). CDR3 region: CASSSGDRVREKLFF. The CDR3 coding sequence is TGTGCCAGCAGCTCAGGGGACAGGGTGAGGGAAAAACTGTTTTTT. Supplemented by reference TRBV7-9 and TRBJ1-4, the full variable domain reads DTGVSQNPRHKITKRGQNVTFRCDPISEHNRLYWYRQTLGQGPEFLTYFQNEAQLEKSRLLSDRFSAERPKGSFSTLEIQRTEQGDSAMYLCASSSGDRVREKLFFGSGTQLSVL.

The chain combines TRBV7-9 with TRBJ1-2, with D possibly being TRBD1 (6 bases). The germline gives CDR1 SEHNR, CDR2 FQNEAQ (reference sequence). The CDR3 sequence is 16 residues long. The V and J ends lost 5 bases and 7 bases respectively, with 23 bases between them. CDR3 nucleotide sequence: TGTGCCAGCAGCCCGTACAGTCTGGACAGCGGATCTGGCTACACCTTC. Translating it yields CASSPYSLDSGSGYTF.

The chain links TRBV19 to TRBJ2-1, with 12 bases identical to TRBD2. Germline CDR1 reads LNHDA; CDR2 reads SQIVND (reference sequence). The CDR3 extends over 15 amino acids. The V segment lost 0 bases and the J segment 12 bases; nucleotides outside the gene matches: 6. CDR3 nucleotides: TGTGCCAGTAGTATAGATAGCACTAGCGGGAGGCGGCAGTTCTTC. Protein sequence: CASSIDSTSGRRQFF.

J is TRBJ2-3 and V is TRBV7-8; no clear D. CDR1 is SGHVS, CDR2 FQNEAQ, per germline. Trimming pared 8 bases from V and 4 bases from J, leaving 13 bases between. The CDR3 runs to 13 residues. The CDR3 is CASLTVGPDTQYF. The CDR3, as DNA: TGTGCCAGCCTAACCGTGGGCCCAGATACGCAGTATTTT.

The CDR3 bases are TGTGCCAGCAGCTTAGGGACAGCTAATAGCAATCAGCCCCAGCATTTT. It specifies CASSLGTANSNQPQHF. This chain links TRBV7-8 with TRBJ1-5, with D possibly TRBD1 on 6 matching bases. This CDR3 region has 16 residues. Trimming pared 1 base from V and 0 bases from J, leaving 10 bases between. The V gene's germline CDR1 is SGHVS and CDR2 FQNEAQ.

This sequence joins TRBV7-9 and TRBJ1-2, with TRBD1 identical over 7 bases. Germline V lookup: CDR1 SEHNR, CDR2 FQNEAQ (reference sequence). V lost 7 bases, J lost 6 bases, and 11 bases stayed unmatched. The CDR3 totals 14 residues. CDR3 coding DNA: TGTGCCAGCACCAAAAGAGACAGGGAGGATGGCTACACCTTC. It specifies CASTKRDREDGYTF.

The chain joins TRBV4-2 to TRBJ2-3; 10 bases fit TRBD1. This CDR3 has 16 amino acids. Germline V CDR1 and CDR2: LGHNA, YNFKEQ. J gave up 0 bases and V 1 base, and 1 base lay outside the gene matches. CDR3 loop: CASSQGDRGSTDTQYF. The CDR3 bases are TGTGCCAGCAGCCAAGGGGACAGGGGTAGCACAGATACGCAGTATTTT.

In the case of this clone: Mismatch with germline at one junction end may stem from a read error. The chain joins TRBV6-1 to TRBJ2-4, with D perhaps matching TRBD2 (5 bases). There are 16 residues in the CDR3. CDR1 is MNHNS and CDR2 is SASEGT in the germline V gene. CDR3 nucleotides: TGTGCCAGCAGTGATAGGGTCACTCTAGCCAAAAACAGTCAGTACTTC. Translated: CASSDRVTLAKNSQYF.

V is TRBV6-1 and J is TRBJ2-2; 7 nucleotides line up with TRBD2. This CDR3 is 14 amino acids long. Losses at the gene ends were 2 bases for V and 3 bases for J; bases not matched to a gene: 0. The V gene's germline CDR1 is MNHNS and CDR2 SASEGT. CDR3 sequence: CASSELADTGELFF. The DNA of the CDR3 is TGTGCCAGCAGTGAACTAGCGGACACCGGGGAGCTGTTTTTT.

The gene calls are TRBV4-2 and TRBJ1-5, with D tentatively TRBD1 (5 bases). The V gene lost 1 base and the J gene lost 6 bases, with 16 bases spanning the gap. The CDR3 has 16 residues. The germline gives CDR1 LGHNA, CDR2 YNFKEQ. The CDR3 DNA sequence: TGTGCCAGCAGCCAAGGGTCAGGCAGGGATCGTCAGCCCCAGCATTTT. Translated, it gives CASSQGSGRDRQPQHF.

This chain links TRBV6-1 with TRBJ2-7; D is unresolved. From germline, CDR1 is MNHNS and CDR2 SASEGT. The CDR3 runs to 12 residues. Trimming removed 5 bases at V and 9 bases at J, with 14 bases between. The CDR3 is CASSSNSRGQYF. The DNA for the CDR3 is TGTGCCAGCAGTTCAAATTCCCGAGGGCAGTACTTC.

The V and J genes are TRBV25-1 and TRBJ1-4, with D possibly TRBD1 on 6 matching bases. CDR3 length: 17 amino acids. V lost 4 bases and J 5 bases, leaving 20 bases between the germline ends. Germline lookup yields CDR1 MGHDK and CDR2 SYGVNS. The CDR3 nucleotides read TGTGCCAGCAGTGTAGCTCTCGGACAGACACACAATGAAAAACTGTTTTTT. This sequence encodes CASSVALGQTHNEKLFF.

The chain couples TRBV11-3 to TRBJ1-1; no reliable D call. V was trimmed by 3 bases and J by 2 bases, leaving 7 bases between them. This CDR3 is built from 13 residues. The germline V gene encodes CDR1 SGHNT and CDR2 YENEEA. The CDR3 bases are TGTGCCAGCAGCTTCAATCAAAACACTGAAGCTTTCTTT. Translation: CASSFNQNTEAFF.

The genes are TRBV19 and TRBJ2-2, with D tentatively TRBD1 (5 bases). The CDR3 runs 13 residues. CDR1 LNHDA and CDR2 SQIVND come from the germline V gene (reference sequence). Trimming removed 6 bases from V and 1 base from J, with 6 bases in between. This CDR3 is CASRTGNTGELFF. CDR3 DNA: TGTGCCAGTAGAACAGGGAACACCGGGGAGCTGTTTTTT.

This sequence joins TRBV11-2 and TRBJ2-7; 12 bases are a match to TRBD2. Trimming at V came to 1 base and at J to 6 bases, leaving 4 bases not matched to a gene. CDR3 size: 15 residues. CDR1 and CDR2 (germline): SGHAT, FQNNGV. CDR3 bases: TGTGCCAGCAGCTTAGTTGGACTAGCGGGAAGCGAGCAGTACTTC. Encoded protein: CASSLVGLAGSEQYF.

The rearrangement uses TRBV5-1 and TRBJ2-7; 8 bases map to TRBD1. With V trimmed by 0 bases and J by 6 bases, 8 bases remained unmatched. Germline lookup yields CDR1 SGHRS and CDR2 YFSETQ. The CDR3 is 15 amino acids. The CDR3 DNA reads as TGCGCCAGCAGCTTGGAGGGCCAGGGGGCATTCGAGCAGTACTTC. This translates into CASSLEGQGAFEQYF.

In this sample, this clone turned up a few times. The DNA of the CDR3 is TGTGCCAGCAGCTTAGACACGAACACCGGGGAGCTGTTTTTT. Translating gives CASSLDTNTGELFF. The V call is TRBV7-9, the J call TRBJ2-2, with D unclear. Looked up from germline, CDR1 is SEHNR and CDR2 is FQNEAQ (reference sequence). The CDR3 loop spans 14 amino acids. V lost 1 base, J lost 0 bases, and 3 bases lay in between.

The rearrangement joins TRBV6-5 to TRBJ1-1, with D possibly being TRBD1 (6 bases). CDR3 length: 13 amino acids. V lost 0 bases and J 7 bases, leaving 9 bases between the germline ends. CDR1 MNHEY and CDR2 SVGAGI come from the germline V gene. The CDR3 nucleotides are TGTGCCAGCAGTTACTCGGTCAGGGGTGAAGCTTTCTTT. Translated, it gives CASSYSVRGEAFF.

The chain combines TRBV19 with TRBJ2-7; 9 bases map to TRBD2. The germline V gene encodes CDR1 LNHDA and CDR2 SQIVND (reference sequence). V was clipped by 4 bases and J by 1 base; unmatched bases: 8. This CDR3 has 16 amino acids. CDR3 nucleotide sequence: TGTGCCAGTAGTAGTTCTTCGACTAGCGGATCCTACGAGCAGTACTTC. As protein: CASSSSSTSGSYEQYF. Using reference TRBV19 and TRBJ2-7 for the parts outside the CDR3, the full variable domain is DGGITQSPKYLFRKEGQNVTLSCEQNLNHDAMYWYRQDPGQGLRLIYYSQIVNDFQKGDIAEGYSVSREKKESFPLTVTSAQKNPTAFYLCASSSSSTSGSYEQYFGPGTRLTVT.

V is TRBV11-2 and J is TRBJ2-2, with a weak D call TRBD2 (6 bases). Trimming took off 7 bases at V and 5 bases at J, with 17 bases between the two ends. Germline-derived CDR1 and CDR2 are SGHAT and FQNNGV. The CDR3 has 15 residues. CDR3: CASTLEGVGTGELFF. The CDR3 nucleotides read TGTGCCAGCACCTTGGAGGGAGTAGGTACCGGGGAGCTGTTTTTT.